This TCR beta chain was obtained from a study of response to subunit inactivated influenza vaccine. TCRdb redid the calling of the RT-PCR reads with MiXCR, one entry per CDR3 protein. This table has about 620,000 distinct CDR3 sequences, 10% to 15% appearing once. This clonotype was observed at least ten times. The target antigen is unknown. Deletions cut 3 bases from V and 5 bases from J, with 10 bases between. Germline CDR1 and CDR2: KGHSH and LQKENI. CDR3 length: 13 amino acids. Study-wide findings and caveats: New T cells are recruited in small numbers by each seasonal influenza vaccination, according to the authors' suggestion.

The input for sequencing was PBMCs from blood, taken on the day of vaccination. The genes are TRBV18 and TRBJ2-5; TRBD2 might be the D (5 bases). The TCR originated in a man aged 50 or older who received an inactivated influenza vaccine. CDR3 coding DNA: TGTGCCAGCTCACCTGAACGGAGGGAGACCCAGTACTTC. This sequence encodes CASSPERRETQYF.